This TCR beta chain was identified during a study of cytomegalovirus exposure and HLA in healthy donors. On the study more broadly: The 90 to 150 validation repertoires used a platform that matched the one used for the approximately 700 first-cohort repertoires, as a later analysis reported.

The donors were part of the validation cohort, which consisted of about 120 subjects and was separate from the first cohort of 670 or so subjects. As concerns this clone: Its antigen is not known.

Using immunoSEQ multiplex PCR, the repertoire was profiled, and TCRdb retains in-frame clones only, with some absent. This sample yields over 110,000 clones, of which around 87% are seen a single time; approximately 8.7% belongs to the top ten. Study findings and constraints: CMV antigen specificity was confirmed in vitro for three CMV-associated chains.

This receptor was identified in a man between 18 and 35 years old in good health and CMV-seropositive. The source material was PBMCs.

CDR3 nucleotide sequence: TGTGCCAGCAGCCGTACTAGCGGCACGCGAGATACGCAGTATTTT. As protein: CASSRTSGTRDTQYF. The chain carries TRBV7-8 and TRBJ2-3; 8 bases align to TRBD2. After removal of 5 bases from V and 5 bases from J, the junction contained 9 bases not matched to a gene. CDR3 length: 15 residues. CDR1 is SGHVS and CDR2 is FQNEAQ in the germline V gene.